Presented here are 14 T cell receptor beta chains from one specimen sequenced in a study of blood T cell repertoires in COVID-19. Method: immunoSEQ multiplex PCR; TCRdb's copy keeps in-frame clones and lacks some. The profile shows around 200,000 clones, approximately 90% of them singletons. Sequenced: PBMCs or T cells enriched from blood (not recorded which). Source of these receptors: a woman aged 40 to 49 with acute COVID-19.

The rearrangement joins TRBV9 to TRBJ1-2, with 8 bases lining up with TRBD1. Looked up from germline, CDR1 is SGDLS and CDR2 is YYNGEE. The V gene end was trimmed by 4 bases and the J gene end by 7 bases; junction bases not matched to a gene: 9. CDR3 length: 14 amino acids. The CDR3 coding sequence is TGTGCCAGCAGCTTCCAGGGGACAGGTCTTGGCTACACCTTC. Protein product: CASSFQGTGLGYTF. The full variable domain, in which reference TRBV9 and TRBJ1-2 provide the parts outside the CDR3, is DSGVTQTPKHLITATGQRVTLRCSPRSGDLSVYWYQQSLDQGLQFLIQYYNGEERAKGNILERFSAQQFPDLHSELNLSSLELGDSALYFCASSFQGTGLGYTFGSGTRLTVV.

The chain recombines TRBV12-3 or TRBV12-4 with TRBJ1-1, with a tentative D call TRBD1 (6 bases). The CDR3 totals 13 residues. Deletions cut 7 bases from V and 1 base from J, with 10 bases between. The CDR3 DNA reads TGTGCCAGCACCCCGACAGGGAACACTGAAGCTTTCTTT. Amino acid sequence: CASTPTGNTEAFF.

This clone has only one observation. The V and J genes are TRBV4-1 and TRBJ1-1; D remains unclear. Germline V gene sequence: CDR1 MGHRA, CDR2 YSYEKL. This CDR3 spans 15 amino acids. V was cut by 4 bases and J by 4 bases, with 16 bases left in between. The DNA of the CDR3 is TGCGCCAGCAGCCGATCCGCAGGCCTGGGCACTGAAGCTTTCTTT. This encodes CASSRSAGLGTEAFF.

This clone was recorded once. V usage is TRBV9 and J usage is TRBJ1-1; tentatively, D is TRBD1 (5 bases). From germline, CDR1 is SGDLS and CDR2 YYNGEE. The CDR3 contains 15 residues. Deletions cut 0 bases from V and 4 bases from J, with 13 bases between. This CDR3 is CASSVALGEVTEAFF. In nucleotides, the CDR3 is TGTGCCAGCAGCGTAGCTTTGGGGGAGGTCACTGAAGCTTTCTTT.

The J gene is TRBJ1-4, the V gene TRBV5-5; D may be TRBD1 (5 bases). The CDR3 is made up of 15 amino acids. From germline, CDR1 is SGHKS and CDR2 YYEKEE (reference sequence). Trimming stripped 0 bases from V and 8 bases from J, with 14 bases between. The CDR3: CASSLAHRQSEKLFF. As DNA, the CDR3 is TGTGCCAGCAGCTTGGCACACAGGCAGAGCGAAAAACTGTTTTTT. Drawing the rest from reference TRBV5-5 and TRBJ1-4, the complete variable domain is DAGVTQSPTHLIKTRGQQVTLRCSPISGHKSVSWYQQVLGQGPQFIFQYYEKEERGRGNFPDRFSARQFPNYSSELNVNALLLGDSALYLCASSLAHRQSEKLFFGSGTQLSVL.

The chain couples TRBV7-2 to TRBJ2-7; no clear D gene. This CDR3 has 15 residues. Looked up from germline, CDR1 is SGHTA and CDR2 is FQGNSA. Trimming removed 5 bases at V and 8 bases at J, with 22 bases between. This CDR3 is CASSADQLTHFQQYF. The CDR3 DNA reads as TGTGCCAGCAGCGCCGACCAACTAACCCACTTCCAGCAGTACTTC. Full variable domain (outside the CDR3, taken from reference TRBV7-2 and TRBJ2-7): GAGVSQSPSNKVTEKGKDVELRCDPISGHTALYWYRQSLGQGLEFLIYFQGNSAPDKSGLPSDRFSAERTGGSVSTLTIQRTQQEDSAVYLCASSADQLTHFQQYFGPGTRLTVT.

The genes are TRBV9 and TRBJ1-1; a weak D match, TRBD1 (5 bases). Looked up from germline, CDR1 is SGDLS and CDR2 is YYNGEE. The CDR3 totals 15 residues. Trimming stripped 0 bases from V and 4 bases from J, with 13 bases between. CDR3 loop: CASSVVVGGGTEAFF. CDR3 nucleotide sequence: TGTGCCAGCAGCGTAGTAGTGGGGGGAGGCACTGAAGCTTTCTTT.

In its sample, this clone was seen once. The chain couples TRBV27 to TRBJ1-5; 8 bases fit TRBD1. From germline, CDR1 is MNHEY and CDR2 SMNVEV (reference sequence). The V gene end was trimmed by 9 bases and the J gene end by 6 bases; junction bases not matched to a gene: 10. This CDR3 is 14 amino acids long. The CDR3 reads CARNDRGGGQPQHF. CDR3 DNA sequence: TGTGCCAGAAATGACAGGGGCGGCGGTCAGCCCCAGCATTTT.

CDR3 nucleotide sequence: TGTGCCAGTAAATGGTCCGGGACTAGTGACGGCGAGCAGTACTTC. This codes for CASKWSGTSDGEQYF. V usage is TRBV19 and J usage is TRBJ2-7; 8 positions agree with TRBD2. The trim removed 7 bases at V and 6 bases at J, leaving 14 bases unmatched. The CDR3 runs 15 residues. Germline CDR1 LNHDA, CDR2 SQIVND (reference sequence). Supplemented by reference TRBV19 and TRBJ2-7, the full variable domain reads DGGITQSPKYLFRKEGQNVTLSCEQNLNHDAMYWYRQDPGQGLRLIYYSQIVNDFQKGDIAEGYSVSREKKESFPLTVTSAQKNPTAFYLCASKWSGTSDGEQYFGPGTRLTVT.

The chain has TRBV11-2 and TRBJ2-2; TRBD1 aligns across 7 bases. The length of the CDR3 is 16 residues. Germline V lookup: CDR1 SGHAT, CDR2 FQNNGV. V gave up 2 bases and J gave up 5 bases; unmatched junction bases: 8. CDR3 amino acids: CASSLSQGGRTGELFF. The CDR3 nucleotides are TGTGCCAGCAGCTTAAGTCAAGGGGGCCGAACCGGGGAGCTGTTTTTT.

V usage is TRBV19 and J usage is TRBJ1-4, with D uncertain. Germline CDR1 is LNHDA and CDR2 is SQIVND (reference sequence). CDR3 size: 14 residues. Trimming cost V 9 bases and J 3 bases, with 14 bases left between them. The CDR3 spells CASQVRGPNEKLFF. The CDR3 DNA is TGTGCCAGCCAGGTCCGGGGTCCTAATGAAAAACTGTTTTTT.

This rearrangement joins TRBV19 to TRBJ2-2; 10 nucleotides agree with TRBD2. Looked up from germline, CDR1 is LNHDA and CDR2 is SQIVND (reference sequence). The V gene end was trimmed by 5 bases and the J gene end by 5 bases; junction bases not matched to a gene: 8. The CDR3 is made up of 16 amino acids. The CDR3 DNA reads TGTGCCAGTAGTTCCCGCCTAGCGGGGGTGACCGGGGAGCTGTTTTTT. Translation: CASSSRLAGVTGELFF.

CDR3 region: CASSLRRGGELFF. CDR3 nucleotide sequence: TGTGCCAGTAGTTTGAGACGGGGCGGGGAGCTGTTTTTT. The chain uses TRBV19 and TRBJ2-2, with D possibly being TRBD2 (5 bases). This CDR3 contains 13 residues. Germline CDR1 reads LNHDA; CDR2 reads SQIVND (reference sequence). Trimming removed 5 bases from V and 7 bases from J, with 11 bases in between.

The J gene is TRBJ1-6, the V gene TRBV20-1; maybe TRBD1 (5 bases). There are 14 residues in the CDR3. The germline V and J ends were trimmed by 3 bases and 8 bases, with 14 bases remaining between them. Germline V gene sequence: CDR1 DFQATT, CDR2 SNEGSKA (reference sequence). In nucleotides, the CDR3 is TGCAGTGCTAGTCAGCAGGGCGGGGATTCACCCCTCCACTTT. Translation gives CSASQQGGDSPLHF.